Listed below are T cell receptor beta chains from one sample, sequenced in a study of Graves' ophthalmopathy and Graves' hyperthyroidism. TCRdb processed the multiplex PCR reads anew with MiXCR; each CDR3 protein has one entry. The sample lists about 380,000 distinct CDR3 sequences, 15% occurring once. Sequenced: peripheral blood. Receptor source: a woman aged 18-30 years with stable Graves' hyperthyroidism. CDR3s include the opening cysteine and the closing phenylalanine or tryptophan. The D gene is left open where the match is weak. Clone size is given for some rows only: seen once, a few or many times, or a class if the clone is expanded.

abundance	d_gene	v_gene	j_gene	CDR3aa	CDR3nt
many	TRBD1	TRBV12-3/TRBV12-4	TRBJ1-1	CASSATGTGVMNTEAFF	TGTGCCAGCAGTGCAACCGGGACAGGAGTTATGAACACTGAAGCTTTCTTT
many	TRBD1	TRBV20-1	TRBJ1-2	CSARTTGGGNGYTF	TGCAGTGCTAGAACTACAGGGGGAGGAAATGGCTACACCTTC
.	.	TRBV6-2/TRBV6-3	TRBJ1-5	CASSYLLGASNQPQHF	TGTGCCAGCAGTTACCTGCTGGGGGCGAGCAATCAGCCCCAGCATTTT
.	TRBD1	TRBV5-1	TRBJ2-6	CASSIGGAGANVLTF	TGCGCCAGCAGCATAGGGGGCGCTGGGGCCAACGTCCTGACTTTC
few	.	TRBV12-3/TRBV12-4	TRBJ1-2	CASSLVQGRSGYTF	TGTGCCAGCAGTTTAGTTCAGGGGAGAAGTGGCTACACCTTC
many	TRBD2	TRBV12-3/TRBV12-4	TRBJ2-4	CASSLTSGGAKNIKYF	TGTGCCAGCAGCCTGACTAGCGGGGGGGCCAAAAACATTAAGTACTTC
many	.	TRBV10-2	TRBJ2-7	CASRSQVSYEQYF	TGCGCCAGCAGGTCCCAGGTTTCCTACGAGCAGTACTTC
.	.	TRBV11-1	TRBJ1-1	CASRTELTEAFF	TGTGCCAGCCGAACCGAACTCACTGAAGCTTTCTTT
.	.	TRBV4-1	TRBJ2-4	CASSQVSKARDKNIKYF	TGCGCCAGCAGCCAAGTTAGTAAGGCACGGGACAAAAACATTAAGTACTTC
once	.	TRBV7-2	TRBJ1-1	CASSVGPGTEAFF	TGTGCCAGCAGTGTGGGGCCGGGGACTGAAGCTTTCTTT
once	.	TRBV27	TRBJ2-5	CASSHRPGETQYF	TGTGCCAGCTCCCATCGCCCCGGGGAGACCCAGTACTTC
many	.	TRBV24-1	TRBJ2-2	CATSDLSGSGELFF	TGTGCCACCAGTGATTTGTCAGGGTCCGGGGAGCTGTTTTTT
.	.	TRBV11-2	TRBJ2-7	CASSFLTNLNRGGYEQYF	TGTGCCAGCAGCTTCCTAACGAATTTAAACAGGGGGGGTTACGAGCAGTACTTC
many	.	TRBV20-1	TRBJ2-5	CSAKAVSKRWETQYF	TGCAGTGCCAAGGCTGTAAGCAAACGGTGGGAGACCCAGTACTTC
few	TRBD2	TRBV4-1	TRBJ2-5	CASRGLAGGFQETQYF	TGCGCCAGCAGAGGACTAGCGGGGGGCTTCCAAGAGACCCAGTACTTC
many	.	TRBV6-5	TRBJ2-7	CASSYYNSGGGSLEQYF	TGTGCCAGCAGTTACTATAACTCCGGAGGGGGATCCCTAGAGCAGTACTTC
many	.	TRBV6-2/TRBV6-3	TRBJ1-5	CASSPLRRDSNQPQHF	TGTGCCAGCAGCCCCCTGAGGAGGGATAGCAATCAGCCCCAGCATTTT
many	TRBD1	TRBV24-1	TRBJ2-5	CATSEADRQETQYF	TGTGCCACCAGTGAAGCGGACAGGCAAGAGACCCAGTACTTC
.	TRBD1	TRBV27	TRBJ1-1	CASRDRGMNTEACF	TGTGCCAGCAGGGACAGGGGAATGAACACTGAAGCTTGCTTT
.	.	TRBV7-9	TRBJ2-5	CSSSLSGETQYF	TGTTCCAGCAGCTTGAGTGGGGAGACCCAGTACTTC
.	.	TRBV7-3	TRBJ2-7	CASSLGGGPEEQYF	TGTGCCAGCAGCTTAGGAGGGGGGCCTGAAGAGCAGTACTTC
.	.	TRBV20-1	TRBJ1-1	CSARLDAWTAYTEAFF	TGCAGTGCTAGATTAGACGCTTGGACGGCATACACTGAAGCTTTCTTT
many	TRBD2	TRBV29-1	TRBJ2-5	CSVEGGLAGRQETQYF	TGCAGCGTTGAAGGTGGATTAGCGGGACGTCAAGAGACCCAGTACTTC
many	TRBD1	TRBV24-1	TRBJ1-1	CATRKTGTDTEAFF	TGTGCCACCAGGAAGACAGGGACTGACACTGAAGCTTTCTTT
many	.	TRBV7-9	TRBJ2-5	CASSSTARETQYF	TGTGCCAGCAGCTCGACAGCGCGTGAGACCCAGTACTTC
many	.	TRBV6-5	TRBJ1-1	CASSYTVANTEAFF	TGTGCCAGCAGTTACACGGTGGCGAACACTGAAGCTTTCTTT
once	TRBD1	TRBV27	TRBJ1-1	CASSPGQGFTEAFF	TGTGCCAGCAGCCCTGGACAGGGCTTCACTGAAGCTTTCTTT
.	TRBD1	TRBV27	TRBJ2-7	CARHRQGSSYEQYF	TGTGCCAGGCATCGACAGGGGAGCTCCTACGAGCAGTACTTC
many	TRBD1	TRBV7-9	TRBJ2-5	CASSIGTGRQETQYF	TGTGCCAGCAGCATAGGGACAGGGCGGCAAGAGACCCAGTACTTC
many	TRBD1	TRBV6-4	TRBJ1-2	CASSDSGGYGYTF	TGTGCCAGCAGTGACTCAGGGGGCTACGGCTACACCTTC
.	.	TRBV18	TRBJ2-7	CASSPRPGPREEQYF	TGTGCCAGCTCACCACGGCCGGGACCCAGAGAGGAGCAGTACTTC
.	.	TRBV19	TRBJ1-3	CASSIGGRGIGNTIYF	TGTGCCAGTAGTATAGGGGGAAGGGGGATTGGAAACACCATATATTTT
many	.	TRBV6-1	TRBJ2-2	CASSVTGFGELFF	TGTGCCAGCAGTGTAACAGGTTTCGGGGAGCTGTTTTTT
many	TRBD1	TRBV6-1	TRBJ1-1	CASSARDRANTEAFF	TGTGCCAGCAGTGCCAGGGACAGGGCAAACACTGAAGCTTTCTTT
many	.	TRBV19	TRBJ1-2	CASSPWGTSGYTF	TGTGCCAGTAGTCCATGGGGGACTTCTGGCTACACCTTC
many	TRBD1	TRBV4-1	TRBJ2-7	CASSLRTGEPYEQYF	TGCGCCAGCAGCCTTAGGACAGGCGAACCCTACGAGCAGTACTTC
many	.	TRBV19	TRBJ1-6	CASSILGESPLHF	TGTGCCAGTAGTATCCTCGGAGAGTCGCCCCTCCACTTT
many	TRBD1	TRBV5-1	TRBJ2-7	CASSLDPGGLEQYF	TGCGCCAGCAGCTTGGATCCAGGGGGCCTCGAGCAGTACTTC
few	.	TRBV14	TRBJ2-7	CASSQESGNSYEQYF	TGTGCCAGCAGCCAAGAATCCGGAAACTCCTACGAGCAGTACTTC
many	.	TRBV20-1	TRBJ2-4	CSASTAGSSAKNIQYF	TGCAGTGCTAGCACAGCAGGGAGCTCAGCCAAAAACATTCAGTACTTC
few	TRBD2	TRBV2	TRBJ2-3	CASKASGETQYF	TGTGCCAGCAAGGCTAGCGGGGAGACGCAGTATTTT
many	.	TRBV6-1	TRBJ2-6	CASRAARAEGSSGANVLTF	TGTGCCAGCAGGGCAGCCAGGGCGGAGGGGAGCTCTGGGGCCAACGTCCTGACTTTC
few	TRBD1	TRBV2	TRBJ2-5	CASGPGQGFEETQYF	TGTGCCAGCGGACCGGGACAGGGGTTCGAGGAGACCCAGTACTTC
many	TRBD1	TRBV27	TRBJ1-2	CASSLSAGGYGYTF	TGTGCCAGCAGTTTATCGGCAGGGGGCTATGGCTACACCTTC
.	.	TRBV6-1	TRBJ1-1	CASTGRGPLNTEAFF	TGTGCCAGCACGGGGCGAGGACCCTTGAACACTGAAGCTTTCTTT
many	.	TRBV12-3/TRBV12-4	TRBJ2-7	CASTYYYGEQYF	TGTGCCAGCACCTATTATTACGGCGAGCAGTACTTC
many	.	TRBV12-3/TRBV12-4	TRBJ2-7	CASSLGRAYEQYF	TGTGCCAGCAGTTTAGGTAGGGCCTACGAGCAGTACTTC
many	.	TRBV5-1	TRBJ2-7	CASSLAGSLGEQYF	TGCGCCAGCAGCTTGGCCGGGTCTTTGGGGGAGCAGTACTTC
few	.	TRBV18	TRBJ1-5	CASSPKGNGQPQHF	TGTGCCAGCTCACCGAAGGGGAATGGGCAGCCCCAGCATTTT
many	TRBD1	TRBV6-2/TRBV6-3	TRBJ2-7	CASRPGTGSYEQYF	TGTGCCAGCCGGCCCGGGACAGGGTCCTACGAGCAGTACTTC
many	.	TRBV11-1	TRBJ1-2	CASSLVPGSGGYTF	TGTGCCAGCAGCTTAGTGCCGGGGTCCGGTGGCTACACCTTC
.	TRBD1	TRBV9	TRBJ2-3	CASSPRTGETDTQYF	TGTGCCAGCAGCCCAAGGACAGGGGAGACAGATACGCAGTATTTT
many	.	TRBV19	TRBJ1-2	CASSIIPPGAYGYTF	TGTGCCAGTAGTATAATTCCCCCAGGGGCTTATGGCTACACCTTC
many	TRBD1	TRBV19	TRBJ2-5	CASRGTGGAETQYF	TGTGCCAGTAGGGGGACAGGGGGCGCAGAGACCCAGTACTTC